This TCR beta chain originates from a study of shared clonotypes between healthy human individuals. Across the whole study: The study enrolled two women and a few men aged 18 to 49. Study outcomes and limitations: The study generally estimated greater richness for naive than memory subsets.

Generated by immunoSEQ multiplex PCR, the TCRdb table keeps only in-frame clones and is missing some. The sample has some 2.1 million clones; about 94% are singletons. The CDR3 has 16 residues. Deletions cut 5 bases from V and 6 bases from J, with 20 bases between. CDR1 SNHLY and CDR2 FYNNEI come from the germline V gene. CD45RO-negative CD8 cells positively selected for CCR7 made up the naive population, which excluded terminally differentiated effector memory CD45RA+ cells. In regard to this clone: Its antigen is unknown.

The clonotype originates from a man aged 18-30 years in good health. Some clones in this sample may be carry-over from other donors' samples. Sequencing was done on a sample of naive CD8+ T cells from PBMCs. The chain uses TRBV2 and TRBJ2-1; D is perhaps TRBD2 (7 bases). CDR3: CASSLNSGGGGNEQFF. The CDR3 DNA reads TGTGCCAGCAGTTTAAATTCGGGAGGAGGGGGCAATGAGCAGTTCTTC.